This passage covers 8 T cell receptor beta chains from one sample sequenced in a study of blood T cell repertoires in COVID-19 (dated by TCRdb to 2020 to 2022). The library was generated by the immunoSEQ multiplex PCR assay. TCRdb provides this immuneACCESS table in a form limited to in-frame rearrangements. Some clones are lacking; in checked studies, under half of them reflect an unresolved V gene, and why the rest are absent is not known. Counted in this sample were some 500,000 clones; around nine tenths of them appeared once. In total, the top ten clones hold about 2% of the sample. Sample: PBMCs or T cells enriched from blood (not recorded which). These receptors were collected from a woman in her 40s who had recovered from COVID-19.

V usage is TRBV12-5 and J usage is TRBJ1-1, with 8 positions matching TRBD1. This CDR3 spans 16 amino acids. The V gene's germline CDR1 is LGHNT and CDR2 FRNRAP. V shed 4 bases, J shed 2 bases, and the junction held 9 bases outside the gene matches. CDR3 sequence: CASGYRDRRGNTEAFF. In DNA, the CDR3 is TGTGCTAGTGGTTATCGGGACAGGCGGGGAAACACTGAAGCTTTCTTT.

The chain employs TRBV5-6 and TRBJ2-7, with 7 positions matching TRBD1. Germline V gives CDR1 SGHDT, CDR2 YYEEEE. This CDR3 is 18 amino acids long. V dropped 4 bases and J dropped 3; count of bases not matched to a gene: 19. CDR3 sequence reads: CASSKEWGQPISDYEQYF. CDR3 nucleotide sequence: TGTGCCAGCAGCAAAGAGTGGGGACAGCCGATAAGTGACTACGAGCAGTACTTC.

This chain connects TRBV20-1 to TRBJ1-1, with TRBD1 matching 7 bases. The CDR3 is 11 amino acids. V was pared by 8 bases and J by 8 bases, with 8 bases of the junction left unmatched. Germline V gene lookup returns CDR1 DFQATT and CDR2 SNEGSKA (reference sequence). CDR3 loop: CSPQGGREAFF. The CDR3 nucleotides are TGCAGTCCACAAGGGGGCCGGGAAGCTTTCTTT.

The chain joins TRBV11-2 to TRBJ2-1; TRBD2 agrees at 7 bases. This CDR3 is built from 18 residues. Trimming removed 3 bases from V and 0 bases from J; junction bases left unmatched: 11. Germline V lookup: CDR1 SGHAT, CDR2 FQNNGV. The CDR3: CASSFHSTWGGSYNEQFF. The CDR3 nucleotides read TGTGCCAGCAGCTTTCATAGTACGTGGGGGGGCTCCTACAATGAGCAGTTCTTC.

This clone was counted a single time. V usage is TRBV4-2 and J usage is TRBJ1-2; 9 nucleotides align to TRBD1. The V gene end was trimmed by 4 bases and the J gene end by 7 bases; junction bases not matched to a gene: 10. The CDR3 totals 15 residues. Germline-derived CDR1 and CDR2 are LGHNA and YNFKEQ. The DNA for the CDR3 is TGTGCCAGCAGCCTAACCCGACAGGGGGAACCTGGCTACACCTTC. It translates to CASSLTRQGEPGYTF.

This sequence joins TRBV10-3 and TRBJ1-3; no definite D call. The CDR3 is 13 residues long. V lost 10 bases and J 4 bases, leaving 14 bases between the germline ends. Germline CDR1 and CDR2: ENHRY and SYGVKD. The DNA for the CDR3 is TGTGCCACCGGGCATCCGGGAGGAAACACCATATATTTT. Residues: CATGHPGGNTIYF.

This clone was recorded a few times. This chain uses TRBV5-5 with TRBJ1-5, with D unresolved. This CDR3 has 13 amino acids. Trimming stripped 3 bases from V and 7 bases from J, with 11 bases between. The germline CDR1 and CDR2 sequences are SGHKS and YYEKEE (reference sequence). The CDR3 region has the DNA TGTGCCAGCAGCTCCGGAGGGCGGCAGCCCCAGCATTTT. This sequence encodes CASSSGGRQPQHF.

The J gene is TRBJ2-6, the V gene TRBV3-1 (or the pseudogene TRBV3-2), with 16 nucleotides matching TRBD2. Per germline, CDR1 LGHDT and CDR2 YNNKEL (reference sequence). This CDR3 is built from 21 residues. Losses at the gene ends were 4 bases for V and 0 bases for J; bases not matched to a gene: 9. The CDR3 reads CASSLTGLAGGPFSGANVLTF. CDR3 bases: TGTGCCAGCAGCCTCACGGGACTAGCGGGAGGGCCTTTCTCTGGGGCCAACGTCCTGACTTTC.